Each of the 29 T cell receptor beta chains below was sequenced from the same sample in a study of blood T cell repertoires in COVID-19. Sequencing used immunoSEQ multiplex PCR; TCRdb keeps in-frame clones, though not all of them. The sample lists fewer than 250,000 clones, 80% to 90% seen once, with roughly 8.4% in the top ten. The sequenced sample was PBMCs or T cells enriched from blood (not recorded which). The receptor set was obtained from a woman aged 18-30 years who had recovered from COVID-19.

The chain links TRBV11-2 to TRBJ1-6, with unresolved D. This CDR3 contains 13 residues. CDR1 and CDR2 (germline): SGHAT, FQNNGV. Trimming pared 0 bases from V and 10 bases from J, leaving 7 bases between. The CDR3 reads CASSLDLGSPLHF. The DNA of the CDR3 is TGTGCCAGCAGCTTAGATCTAGGATCACCCCTCCACTTT.

The chain uses TRBV7-9 and TRBJ1-1; 7 bases are a match to TRBD1. The CDR3 totals 16 residues. Germline assignment: CDR1 SEHNR and CDR2 FQNEAQ (reference sequence). Trimming removed 2 bases from V and 1 base from J; junction bases left unmatched: 7. The CDR3 DNA reads TGTGCCAGCAGCTTATCGGGAGGGACAGCGAACACTGAAGCTTTCTTT. Amino acids: CASSLSGGTANTEAFF.

The genes are TRBV4-2 and TRBJ2-1, with 7 bases matching TRBD2. This CDR3 comprises 16 residues. CDR1 is LGHNA and CDR2 is YNFKEQ in the germline V gene. With 0 bases clipped from V and 6 bases from J, the junction kept 8 bases outside the gene matches. CDR3 in DNA: TGTGCCAGCAGCCAAGATCTCGGACTAGATCCCAATGAGCAGTTCTTC. Translation: CASSQDLGLDPNEQFF.

In its sample, this clone was seen a few times. This chain joins TRBV2 and TRBJ2-1, with D perhaps TRBD2 (6 bases). Germline CDR1 is SNHLY and CDR2 is FYNNEI. CDR3 length equals 15 residues. The V and J ends lost 0 bases and 3 bases respectively, with 9 bases between them. The CDR3 reads CASSEAPGVYNEQFF. In DNA form, the CDR3 reads TGTGCCAGCAGTGAAGCCCCGGGGGTCTACAATGAGCAGTTCTTC.

The chain recombines TRBV4-2 with TRBJ2-1; D might be TRBD2 (7 bases). Germline V gene data show CDR1 as LGHNA and CDR2 as YNFKEQ. The CDR3 has 17 amino acids. Trimming stripped 3 bases from V and 7 bases from J, with 22 bases between. CDR3 sequence (DNA): TGTGCCAGCAGCCAGAGGGAGGGGGGGGCCAGTTTTAATGAGCAGTTCTTC. This translates into CASSQREGGASFNEQFF.

The J gene is TRBJ1-5, the V gene TRBV6-5; D is uncertain. Trimming left V 2 bases short and J 7 bases short, with 12 bases between. This CDR3 contains 14 residues. The germline V gene encodes CDR1 MNHEY and CDR2 SVGAGI. Here the CDR3 DNA reads TGTGCCAGCAGTTACGGTCCGCGAGGACAGCCCCAGCATTTT. Its protein product is CASSYGPRGQPQHF.

The chain links TRBV11-2 to TRBJ1-1; D possibly corresponds to TRBD1 (6 bases). The CDR3 is 16 residues long. From germline, CDR1 is SGHAT and CDR2 FQNNGV. Trimming stripped 6 bases from V and 1 base from J, with 18 bases between. CDR3 DNA: TGTGCCAGCAGACCTAACCTACAGGGTACGAACACTGAAGCTTTCTTT. This sequence encodes CASRPNLQGTNTEAFF.

The chain recombines TRBV7-2 with TRBJ2-3; D possibly corresponds to TRBD2 (5 bases). Looked up from germline, CDR1 is SGHTA and CDR2 is FQGNSA. V lost 2 bases, J lost 3 bases, and 9 bases lay in between. This CDR3 region has 14 residues. CDR3 sequence: CASSLWRRTDTQYF. The CDR3 nucleotides are TGTGCCAGCAGCTTATGGCGGAGGACAGATACGCAGTATTTT.

This clone has only one observation. The genes are TRBV7-2 and TRBJ2-7; a weak D match, TRBD2 (6 bases). CDR3 length equals 15 residues. V shed 1 base and J shed 7 bases, with 17 bases lying between them. Germline V CDR1 and CDR2: SGHTA, FQGNSA. CDR3 in DNA: TGTGCCAGCAGCTTAGAACCGCGGCGGGGAAGTGAGCAGTACTTC. Protein: CASSLEPRRGSEQYF.

CDR3 coding DNA: TGCGCCAGCAGCTTGGGTACAGCTGCTGCTAATGAAAAACTGTTTTTT. As protein: CASSLGTAAANEKLFF. The V call is TRBV5-1, the J call TRBJ1-4; D remains unclear. CDR1 and CDR2 (germline): SGHRS, YFSETQ. V gave up 0 bases and J gave up 3 bases, with 12 bases separating them. The CDR3 spans 16 residues.

The rearrangement joins TRBV9 to TRBJ2-5, with D possibly TRBD2 on 5 matching bases. V lost 3 bases, J lost 4 bases, and 7 bases lay in between. The germline V gene encodes CDR1 SGDLS and CDR2 YYNGEE. The CDR3 loop spans 12 amino acids. The CDR3, as DNA: TGTGCCAGCAGCGATGAGGGAGAGACCCAGTACTTC. Translated: CASSDEGETQYF.

This chain joins TRBV18 and TRBJ2-1, with a weak D call TRBD2 (7 bases). The CDR3 contains 15 residues. Trimming shortened V by 5 bases and J by 8 bases, and 19 bases separated the two germline ends. CDR1 is KGHSH, CDR2 LQKENI, per germline. CDR3 region: CASSVVGGPRDEQFF. CDR3 bases: TGTGCCAGCTCAGTAGTGGGGGGGCCTCGGGATGAGCAGTTCTTC. Complete variable domain (other parts from reference TRBV18 and TRBJ2-1): NAGVMQNPRHLVRRRGQEARLRCSPMKGHSHVYWYRQLPEEGLKFMVYLQKENIIDESGMPKERFSAEFPKEGPSILRIQQVVRGDSAAYFCASSVVGGPRDEQFFGPGTRLTVL.

The chain joins TRBV9 to TRBJ2-3; 8 nucleotides line up with TRBD1. Per germline, CDR1 SGDLS and CDR2 YYNGEE. Germline trimming cut 4 bases from V and 5 bases from J; bases unmatched to any gene: 3. The CDR3 consists of 13 residues. The CDR3 loop reads CASSPGGGDTQYF. The CDR3 bases are TGTGCCAGCAGCCCAGGGGGCGGAGATACGCAGTATTTT.

This sequence joins TRBV6-2 or TRBV6-3 and TRBJ2-7; tentatively, D is TRBD2 (6 bases). The germline CDR1 and CDR2 sequences are MNHEY and SVGEGT. Trimming left V 4 bases short and J 3 bases short, with 7 bases between. The CDR3 has 12 amino acids. CDR3 sequence: CASSLAVYEQYF. In nucleotides, the CDR3 is TGTGCCAGCAGTTTAGCGGTCTACGAGCAGTACTTC.

The table lists this clone with a count of one. Written as DNA, the CDR3 is TGTGCCAGTAGTATTTTCGGACAGGGCCTAGAAGCTTTCTTT. Amino acid sequence: CASSIFGQGLEAFF. The chain has TRBV19 and TRBJ1-1; the match to TRBD1 covers 8 bases. Germline V gene data show CDR1 as LNHDA and CDR2 as SQIVND (reference sequence). V was pared by 3 bases and J by 8 bases, with 8 bases of the junction left unmatched. The CDR3 is 14 amino acids.

The gene calls are TRBV27 and TRBJ1-2; 8 nucleotides line up with TRBD1. Germline-derived CDR1 and CDR2 are MNHEY and SMNVEV (reference sequence). The trim removed 6 bases at V and 4 bases at J, leaving 4 bases unmatched. The CDR3 runs 13 residues. The CDR3 is CASRPGQAYGYTF. In nucleotides, the CDR3 is TGTGCCAGCAGGCCGGGACAGGCCTATGGCTACACCTTC.

V and J are TRBV7-9 and TRBJ1-4; D perhaps matches TRBD1 (6 bases). Trimming shortened V by 3 bases and J by 4 bases, and 12 bases separated the two germline ends. Germline V gene sequence: CDR1 SEHNR, CDR2 FQNEAQ (reference sequence). The length of the CDR3 is 15 residues. CDR3 loop: CASSFSGVGNEKLFF. CDR3 nucleotide sequence: TGTGCCAGCAGCTTCTCAGGGGTCGGTAATGAAAAACTGTTTTTT. The complete variable domain, with remaining parts taken from reference TRBV7-9 and TRBJ1-4, reads DTGVSQNPRHKITKRGQNVTFRCDPISEHNRLYWYRQTLGQGPEFLTYFQNEAQLEKSRLLSDRFSAERPKGSFSTLEIQRTEQGDSAMYLCASSFSGVGNEKLFFGSGTQLSVL.

The rearrangement uses TRBV11-2 and TRBJ2-2, with D maybe TRBD2 (5 bases). The CDR3 is 17 amino acids. The V gene's germline CDR1 is SGHAT and CDR2 FQNNGV. With 1 base removed from V and 2 bases from J, the gap between germline ends came to 14 bases. In DNA form, the CDR3 reads TGTGCCAGCAGCTTAGGTGGAGGCTCCACAAACACCGGGGAGCTGTTTTTT. Protein product: CASSLGGGSTNTGELFF.

This rearrangement joins TRBV6-5 to TRBJ2-7, with 7 bases matching TRBD1. This CDR3 is built from 12 residues. V gave up 6 bases and J gave up 2 bases; unmatched junction bases: 1. Germline CDR1 reads MNHEY; CDR2 reads SVGAGI. For the CDR3, the DNA is TGTGCCAGCAGCGGACAGGCCTACGAGCAGTACTTC. Translation gives CASSGQAYEQYF.

The V gene is TRBV11-2, the J gene TRBJ2-2; 11 bases fit TRBD1. Germline-derived CDR1 and CDR2 are SGHAT and FQNNGV. The CDR3 sequence is 16 residues long. V was pared by 4 bases and J by 11 bases, with 12 bases of the junction left unmatched. The CDR3 DNA follows: TGTGCCAGCAGCTCTTGGCCCCGGGACAGGGGGTTCGAGCTGTTTTTT. It is translated as CASSSWPRDRGFELFF.

The chain combines TRBV3-1 (or the pseudogene TRBV3-2) with TRBJ2-5; D remains unclear. Germline V gene lookup returns CDR1 LGHDT and CDR2 YNNKEL (reference sequence). CDR3 length: 13 residues. Deletions cut 2 bases from V and 4 bases from J, with 8 bases between. In DNA, the CDR3 is TGTGCCAGCAGCCAATCCCGGGTAGAGACCCAGTACTTC. Translation: CASSQSRVETQYF.

The gene calls are TRBV19 and TRBJ1-1; tentatively, D is TRBD1 (5 bases). This CDR3 comprises 14 residues. V lost 2 bases and J lost 7, with 14 bases in between. CDR1 is LNHDA, CDR2 SQIVND, per germline (reference sequence). The CDR3 spells CASSIRGRGVEAFF. CDR3 DNA: TGTGCCAGTAGTATACGGGGGAGAGGGGTTGAAGCTTTCTTT.

The genes are TRBV6-2 or TRBV6-3 and TRBJ2-6; the match to TRBD1 covers 9 bases. CDR1 is MNHEY and CDR2 is SVGEGT in the germline V gene. Losses at the gene ends were 2 bases for V and 1 base for J; bases not matched to a gene: 9. There are 19 residues in the CDR3. The CDR3: CASSYHTGGSASGANVLTF. CDR3 nucleotides: TGTGCCAGCAGTTACCACACAGGGGGCTCGGCATCTGGGGCCAACGTCCTGACTTTC.

A word on this clone: One junction end disagrees with the germline gene, perhaps due to a read error. The rearrangement joins TRBV6-5 to TRBJ1-1; D unresolved. This CDR3 is 11 amino acids long. CDR1 is MNHEY, CDR2 SVGAGI, per germline. The CDR3 spells CASRSPGGEIF. CDR3 DNA: TGTGCCAGCAGATCACCCGGTGGGGAGATCTTT.

This chain joins TRBV7-2 and TRBJ2-1; D possibly corresponds to TRBD1 (6 bases). Germline loops: CDR1 SGHTA, CDR2 FQGNSA. The CDR3 extends over 18 amino acids. V gave up 5 bases and J gave up 0 bases, with 20 bases separating them. This chain's CDR3 is CASSPAGTTQGSYNEQFF. The DNA for the CDR3 is TGTGCCAGCAGCCCTGCTGGGACGACACAGGGCTCCTACAATGAGCAGTTCTTC.

V gene TRBV5-1 combines with J gene TRBJ1-2; a weak D match, TRBD1 (5 bases). The CDR3 sequence is 14 residues long. Germline lookup yields CDR1 SGHRS and CDR2 YFSETQ. Trimming removed 3 bases at V and 2 bases at J, with 11 bases between. CDR3 residues: CASSYQTENYGYTF. Written as DNA, the CDR3 is TGCGCCAGCAGCTACCAGACAGAGAACTATGGCTACACCTTC.

Only a few counts were recorded for this clone. This same CDR3 is encoded by further DNA sequences in the sample. The chain carries TRBV27 and TRBJ2-5, with 11 nucleotides matching TRBD1. CDR3 length: 14 amino acids. V lost 6 bases, J lost 4 bases, and 4 bases stayed unmatched. From germline, CDR1 is MNHEY and CDR2 SMNVEV (reference sequence). The CDR3 nucleotides read TGTGCCAGCAGCCCAGGGACAGGGGGAGAGACCCAGTACTTC. Encoded protein: CASSPGTGGETQYF.

The V gene is TRBV6-5, the J gene TRBJ1-1, with 7 bases fitting TRBD1. The CDR3 length is 13 residues. Germline lookup yields CDR1 MNHEY and CDR2 SVGAGI. V shed 7 bases and J 5 bases; nucleotides not matched to a gene: 7. CDR3: CASTTGLGTEAFF. CDR3 in DNA: TGTGCCAGCACGACAGGGTTGGGTACTGAAGCTTTCTTT.

This clone has only a few counts. The genes are TRBV28 and TRBJ1-2, with TRBD1 matching over 8 bases. CDR1 is MDHEN and CDR2 is SYDVKM in the germline V gene. CDR3 size: 13 residues. V shed 6 bases, J shed 8 bases, and the junction held 8 bases outside the gene matches. CDR3 bases: TGTGCCAGCAGCCCGACAGGGGTTGAAGGCTACACCTTC. Translating it yields CASSPTGVEGYTF.